This is a list of T cell receptor beta chains from one sample in a study of regulatory T cells in long-lasting Graves disease. TCRdb passed the multiplex PCR reads through MiXCR, listing each CDR3 protein once. Of hundreds of thousands of distinct CDR3 sequences in the sample, 16% were seen once. The same sample was also studied in work on T cells in Graves' hyperthyroidism and ophthalmopathy.

The input for sequencing was peripheral blood mononuclear cells (PBMCs), taken at new diagnosis, from a patient treated with antithyroid drugs. All receptors derive from a woman under 40 with Graves disease. Each CDR3 is given with its conserved first and last residue. Size values are once, few and many counts, or a class for expanded clones, and some rows have none.

clone size | V gene | CDR3 protein
- | TRBV30 | CAWSARGDGFGRSPLHF
- | TRBV12-3/TRBV12-4 | CASPRLAGVHDTQYF
few | TRBV3-1 | CASSPRGGSMNTEAFF
few | TRBV30 | CAWSRLTVSDSPLHF
- | TRBV6-2/TRBV6-3 | CASSRPPSAQETQYF
few | TRBV28 | CASSTPREGVSEQYF
many | TRBV6-5 | CASSYEGLLNTEAFF
many | TRBV2 | CASLSVTEIPYEQYF
many | TRBV5-1 | CASSLPRLAGLQAVYNEQFF
many | TRBV3-1 | CASSDSNTQAFF
- | TRBV2 | CASQADSQETQYF
few | TRBV2 | CASSGDVTYEQYF
once | TRBV7-9 | CASSLRTSGVNTGELFF
few | TRBV29-1 | CSAERGQTVKFF
many | TRBV2 | CASSEGVGHNQPQHF
- | TRBV3-1 | CASSPPPEQETQYF
many | TRBV27 | CASSPGETNTGELFF
- | TRBV20-1 | CSARPIDRVSSNEQFF
many | TRBV12-3/TRBV12-4 | CASSFQGGVNQPQHF
- | TRBV5-1 | CASSLGGDSYNEQFF
- | TRBV6-1 | CASRFGVLSYNEQFF
- | TRBV29-1 | CSVGVRQGAYNEQFF
few | TRBV19 | CATRGQVNTEALF
few | TRBV18 | CASSIDYKETQYF
many | TRBV28 | CASSLGWAGVNYGYTF
few | TRBV19 | CASRDRVNTEAFF
few | TRBV19 | CASSNTGAAPNQPQHF
- | TRBV25-1 | CATKGTGGTGGYNSPLHF
once | TRBV6-1 | CASTVKSGVIAFF
- | TRBV11-2 | CASSFGLAGRMNEQFF
few | TRBV11-2 | CASSFTPTGSRSEQFF
few | TRBV24-1 | CATSDFKRDGLSEQFF
- | TRBV20-1 | CSASGGGRGSSYEQYF
few | TRBV5-5 | CASSSSGTGSPEQYF
many | TRBV12-3/TRBV12-4 | CASSFYGGIDTQYF
- | TRBV5-1 | CAGSSKPGLAPNEQFF
- | TRBV7-9 | CASSLSGEEYAEQFF
many | TRBV7-3 | CASALSGGSYNEQFF
once | TRBV6-2/TRBV6-3 | CASSVGGGGGAFF
few | TRBV18 | CASSAQAIEQYF
many | TRBV20-1 | CSARSGAALNTEAFF
- | TRBV7-2 | CASSFNRGRTEAFF
- | TRBV5-1 | CASRWNRDIREKLFF